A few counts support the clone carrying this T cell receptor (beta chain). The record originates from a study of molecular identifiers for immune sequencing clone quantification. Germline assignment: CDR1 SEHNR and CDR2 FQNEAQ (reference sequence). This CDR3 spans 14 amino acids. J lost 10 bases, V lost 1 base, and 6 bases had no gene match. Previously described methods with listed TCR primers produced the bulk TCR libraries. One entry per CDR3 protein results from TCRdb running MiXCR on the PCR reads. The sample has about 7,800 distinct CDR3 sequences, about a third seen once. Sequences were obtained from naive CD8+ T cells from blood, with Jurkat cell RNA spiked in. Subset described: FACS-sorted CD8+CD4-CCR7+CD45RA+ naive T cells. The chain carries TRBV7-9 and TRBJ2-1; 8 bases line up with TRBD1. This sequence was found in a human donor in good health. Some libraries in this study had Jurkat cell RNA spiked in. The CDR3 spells CASSLVGQVIEQFF. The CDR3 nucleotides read TGTGCCAGCAGCTTAGTGGGACAGGTCATCGAGCAGTTCTTC.